This TCR beta chain was sequenced for a study of human T cells and chemical hapten exposure. Study results and caveats: Controls had significantly fewer large CDR3 similarity clusters than were formed by expanded TCRs.

TCRdb re-derived calls from the RACE reads in MiXCR, one entry per CDR3 protein. The sample holds around 99,000 distinct CDR3 sequences, approximately 13% seen once. This clonotype has ten or more counts. Antigen unknown. Trimming pared 2 bases from V and 6 bases from J, leaving 13 bases between. The CDR3 extends over 14 amino acids. Germline-derived CDR1 and CDR2 are SGHAT and FQNNGV. As to time point: patch test 1, 2 weeks after DPC sensitization. The treatment: therapeutic diphenylcyclopropenone sensitization with weekly scalp DPC. Each patch-test visit's blood sample preceded patch application. The chain combines TRBV11-2 with TRBJ1-1, with D possibly being TRBD1 (5 bases). This TCR came from a woman between 40 and 50 years old with alopecia areata. Some clones in this sample may be carry-over from other donors' samples. The specimen was whole blood, collected in connection with sensitization to the hapten diphenylcyclopropenone (DPC). The DNA of the CDR3 is TGTGCCAGCAGCTTATCCCGGGACGGGGCTGAAGCTTTCTTT. It translates to CASSLSRDGAEAFF.